This T cell receptor (beta chain) was captured in a study of T-cell reconstitution after alpha-beta-depleted transplantation in children. A remark on this clonotype: Its antigen is undetermined.

A library of TCRbeta sequences, prepared with unique molecular identifiers, was generated. TCRdb re-called the PCR reads through MiXCR, storing one row per CDR3 protein. There are 530,000 or so distinct CDR3 sequences in the sample; 25% to 30% occur only once, and 30% to 45% lies in the top ten. The study, taken as a whole, reports: Reported findings indicate that, about two months after transplant, alpha-beta T cells came from several hundred expanded clones, which were derived from non-depleted graft cells. Diversity of TCRbeta at day 60 was high in some patients, arising from surviving recipient T cells and thymic progenitors. Fresh T-cell production supplied most of the T-cell counts and diversity seen one year after transplant.

Germline CDR1 and CDR2: LGHNA and YNFKEQ. CDR3 length: 18 amino acids. V lost 1 base to trimming and J lost 0 bases, with 15 bases between them. This sequence originates from a boy under two years old with Wiskott-Aldrich syndrome, due to receive a stem cell transplant. This sample comprised PBMCs, obtained before TCRalphabeta/CD19-depleted stem cell transplant. The V and J genes are TRBV4-2 and TRBJ2-2; D is perhaps TRBD2 (6 bases). The CDR3 DNA reads as TGTGCCAGCAGCCAAGTCGGTAGCGGAGTATCGAACACCGGGGAGCTGTTTTTT. This encodes CASSQVGSGVSNTGELFF.